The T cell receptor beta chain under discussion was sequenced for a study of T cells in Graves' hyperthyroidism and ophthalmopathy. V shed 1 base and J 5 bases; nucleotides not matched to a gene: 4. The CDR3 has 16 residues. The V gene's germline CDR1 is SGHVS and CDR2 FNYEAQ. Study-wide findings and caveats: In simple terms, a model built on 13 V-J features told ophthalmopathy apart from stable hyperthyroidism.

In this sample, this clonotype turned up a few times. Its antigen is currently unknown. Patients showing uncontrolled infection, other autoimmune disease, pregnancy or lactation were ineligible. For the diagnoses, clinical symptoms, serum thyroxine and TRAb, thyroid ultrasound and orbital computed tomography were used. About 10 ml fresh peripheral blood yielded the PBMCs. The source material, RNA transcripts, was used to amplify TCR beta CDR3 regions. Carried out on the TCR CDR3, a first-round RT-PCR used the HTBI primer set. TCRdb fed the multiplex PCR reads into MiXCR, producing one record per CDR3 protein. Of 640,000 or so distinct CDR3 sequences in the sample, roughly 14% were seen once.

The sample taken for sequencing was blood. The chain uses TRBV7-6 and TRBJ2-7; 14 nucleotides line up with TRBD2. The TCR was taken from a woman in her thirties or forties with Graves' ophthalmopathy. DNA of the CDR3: TGTGCCAGCAGCTTAGAGGGACTAGCGGGAGATAACGAGCAGTACTTC. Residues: CASSLEGLAGDNEQYF.